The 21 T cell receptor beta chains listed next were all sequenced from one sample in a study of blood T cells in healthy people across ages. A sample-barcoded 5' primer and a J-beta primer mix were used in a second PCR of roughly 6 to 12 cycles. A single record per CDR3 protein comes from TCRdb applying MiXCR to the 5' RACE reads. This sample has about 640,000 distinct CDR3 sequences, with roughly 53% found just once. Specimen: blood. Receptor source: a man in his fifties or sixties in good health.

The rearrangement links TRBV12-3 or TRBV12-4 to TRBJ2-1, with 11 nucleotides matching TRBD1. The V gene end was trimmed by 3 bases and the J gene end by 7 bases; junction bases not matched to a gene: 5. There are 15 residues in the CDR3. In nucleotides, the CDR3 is TGTGCCAGCAGTTTCGGGACAGGGGGGAAGAATGAGCAGTTCTTC. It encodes CASSFGTGGKNEQFF.

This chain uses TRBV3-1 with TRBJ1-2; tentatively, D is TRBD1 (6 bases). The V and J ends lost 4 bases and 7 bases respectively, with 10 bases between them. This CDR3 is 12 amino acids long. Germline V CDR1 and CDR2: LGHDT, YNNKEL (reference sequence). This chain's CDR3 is CASSLGGAGYTF. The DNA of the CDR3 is TGTGCCAGCAGCCTCGGGGGGGCTGGCTACACCTTC.

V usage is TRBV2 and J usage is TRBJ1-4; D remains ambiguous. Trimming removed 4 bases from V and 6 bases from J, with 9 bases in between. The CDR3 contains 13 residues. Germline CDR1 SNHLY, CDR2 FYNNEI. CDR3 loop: CASSGPEDEKLFF. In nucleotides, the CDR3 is TGTGCCAGCAGTGGCCCGGAGGATGAAAAACTGTTTTTT.

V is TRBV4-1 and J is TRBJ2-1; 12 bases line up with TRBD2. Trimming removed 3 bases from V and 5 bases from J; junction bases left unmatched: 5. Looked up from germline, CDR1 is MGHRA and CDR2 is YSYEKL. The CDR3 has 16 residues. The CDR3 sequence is CASSHPGLAGHNEQFF. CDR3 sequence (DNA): TGCGCCAGCAGCCACCCCGGACTAGCGGGGCACAATGAGCAGTTCTTC.

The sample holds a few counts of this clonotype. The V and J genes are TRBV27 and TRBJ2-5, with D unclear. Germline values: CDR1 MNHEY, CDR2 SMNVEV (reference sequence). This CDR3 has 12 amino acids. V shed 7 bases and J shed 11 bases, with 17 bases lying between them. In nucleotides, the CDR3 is TGTGCCAGCAAGAGTCTCCTCAATGAGCAGTACTTC. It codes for CASKSLLNEQYF.

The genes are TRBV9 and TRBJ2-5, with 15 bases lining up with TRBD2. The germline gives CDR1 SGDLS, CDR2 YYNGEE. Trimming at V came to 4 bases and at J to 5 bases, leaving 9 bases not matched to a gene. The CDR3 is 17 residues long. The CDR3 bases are TGTGCCAGCAGCTTCGGGACTAGCGGGGGGCCAGGGGAGACCCAGTACTTC. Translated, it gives CASSFGTSGGPGETQYF.

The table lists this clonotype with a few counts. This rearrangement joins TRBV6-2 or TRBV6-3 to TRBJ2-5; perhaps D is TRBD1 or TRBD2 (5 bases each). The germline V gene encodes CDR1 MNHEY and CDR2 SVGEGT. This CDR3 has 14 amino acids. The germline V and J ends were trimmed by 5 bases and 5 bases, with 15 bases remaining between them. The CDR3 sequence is CASSPGTGPETQYF. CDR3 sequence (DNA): TGTGCCAGCAGTCCCGGGACCGGCCCGGAGACCCAGTACTTC.

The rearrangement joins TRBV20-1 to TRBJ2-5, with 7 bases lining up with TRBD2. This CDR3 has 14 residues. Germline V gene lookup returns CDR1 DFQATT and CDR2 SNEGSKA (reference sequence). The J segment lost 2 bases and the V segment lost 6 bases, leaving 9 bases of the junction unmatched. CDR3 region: CSARRSGVQETQYF. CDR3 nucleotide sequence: TGCAGTGCCAGACGCAGCGGGGTGCAAGAGACCCAGTACTTC.

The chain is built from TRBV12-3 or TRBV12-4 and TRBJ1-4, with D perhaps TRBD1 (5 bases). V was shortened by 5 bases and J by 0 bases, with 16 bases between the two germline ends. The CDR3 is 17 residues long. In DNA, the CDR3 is TGTGCCAGCAGTCCGGGTCGACAGCCTGCAACTAATGAAAAACTGTTTTTT. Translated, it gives CASSPGRQPATNEKLFF.

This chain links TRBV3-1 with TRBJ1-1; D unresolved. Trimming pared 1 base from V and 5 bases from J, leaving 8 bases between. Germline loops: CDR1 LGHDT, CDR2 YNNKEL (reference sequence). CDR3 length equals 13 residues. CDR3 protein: CASSQGLRTEAFF. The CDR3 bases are TGTGCCAGCAGCCAAGGTTTGAGGACTGAAGCTTTCTTT.

CDR3 sequence: CASSVGKTGRGGVEQYF. The CDR3 DNA reads as TGTGCCAGCAGCGTAGGGAAAACGGGCCGGGGTGGAGTCGAGCAGTACTTC. V gene TRBV9 combines with J gene TRBJ2-7, with D possibly TRBD2 on 5 matching bases. Trimming cost V 0 bases and J 6 bases, with 22 bases left between them. The V gene's germline CDR1 is SGDLS and CDR2 YYNGEE. CDR3 length: 17 residues.

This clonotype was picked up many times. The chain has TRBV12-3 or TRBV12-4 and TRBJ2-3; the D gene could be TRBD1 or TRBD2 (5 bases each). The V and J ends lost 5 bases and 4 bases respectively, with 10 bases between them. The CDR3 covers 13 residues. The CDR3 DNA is TGTGCCAGCAGTATACTGGGGGCAGATACGCAGTATTTT. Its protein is CASSILGADTQYF.

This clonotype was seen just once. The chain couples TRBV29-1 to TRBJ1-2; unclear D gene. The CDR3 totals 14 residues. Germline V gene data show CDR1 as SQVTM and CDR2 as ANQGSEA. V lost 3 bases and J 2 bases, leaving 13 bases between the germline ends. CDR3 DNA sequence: TGCAGCGTTGAGCAAGGTGGTAGGAACTATGGCTACACCTTC. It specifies CSVEQGGRNYGYTF.

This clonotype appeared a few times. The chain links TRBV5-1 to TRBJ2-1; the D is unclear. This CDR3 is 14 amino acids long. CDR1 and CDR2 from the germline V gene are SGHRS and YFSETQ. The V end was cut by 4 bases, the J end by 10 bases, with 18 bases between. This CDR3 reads CASSPGDIGVEQFF. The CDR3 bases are TGCGCCAGCAGCCCCGGCGACATTGGGGTCGAGCAGTTCTTC.

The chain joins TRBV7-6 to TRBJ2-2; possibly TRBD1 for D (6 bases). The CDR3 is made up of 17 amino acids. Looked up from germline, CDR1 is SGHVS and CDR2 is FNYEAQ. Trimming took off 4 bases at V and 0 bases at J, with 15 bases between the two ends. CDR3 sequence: CASSWNMGHPNTGELFF. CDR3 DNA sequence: TGTGCCAGCAGCTGGAATATGGGACATCCGAACACCGGGGAGCTGTTTTTT. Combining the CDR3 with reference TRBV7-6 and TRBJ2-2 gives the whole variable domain GAGVSQSPRYKVTKRGQDVALRCDPISGHVSLYWYRQALGQGPEFLTYFNYEAQQDKSGLPNDRFSAERPEGSISTLTIQRTEQRDSAMYRCASSWNMGHPNTGELFFGEGSRLTVL.

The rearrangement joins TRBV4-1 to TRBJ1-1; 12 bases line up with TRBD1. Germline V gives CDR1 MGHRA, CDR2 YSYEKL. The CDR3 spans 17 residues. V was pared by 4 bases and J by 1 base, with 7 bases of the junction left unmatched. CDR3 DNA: TGCGCCAGCAGCCGGGGACAGGGGGCTATCGGGAACACTGAAGCTTTCTTT. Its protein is CASSRGQGAIGNTEAFF.

The CDR3 bases are TGCAGTGCTAGAGAGGGGACTAGCAGCTACGAGCAGTACTTC. Translating gives CSAREGTSSYEQYF. The chain combines TRBV20-1 with TRBJ2-5; 9 bases are a match to TRBD2. The end of the DNA aligns better with TRBJ2-7, so the J call may be wrong. CDR3 size: 14 residues. Germline CDR1 is DFQATT and CDR2 is SNEGSKA (reference sequence).

The CDR3 nucleotides read TGCAGTGCTAGAGAGCTTGTAGGGACAACCTACGAGCAGTACTTC. Amino acid sequence: CSARELVGTTYEQYF. The genes are TRBV20-1 and TRBJ2-4; tentatively, D is TRBD1 (6 bases). The closer fit of TRBJ2-7 to the DNA end suggests the J call may be wrong. The CDR3 totals 15 residues. CDR1 DFQATT and CDR2 SNEGSKA come from the germline V gene (reference sequence).

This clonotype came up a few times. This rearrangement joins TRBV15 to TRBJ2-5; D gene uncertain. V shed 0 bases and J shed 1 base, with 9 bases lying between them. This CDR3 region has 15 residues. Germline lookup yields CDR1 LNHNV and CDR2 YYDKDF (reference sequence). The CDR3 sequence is CATSREQLGQETQYF. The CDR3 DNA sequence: TGTGCCACCAGCAGAGAACAATTGGGCCAAGAGACCCAGTACTTC.

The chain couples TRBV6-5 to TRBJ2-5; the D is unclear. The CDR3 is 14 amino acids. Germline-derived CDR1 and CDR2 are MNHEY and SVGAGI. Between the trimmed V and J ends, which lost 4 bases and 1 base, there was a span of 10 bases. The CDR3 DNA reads TGTGCCAGCAGTTTACTCTCCGGCCAAGAGACCCAGTACTTC. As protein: CASSLLSGQETQYF.

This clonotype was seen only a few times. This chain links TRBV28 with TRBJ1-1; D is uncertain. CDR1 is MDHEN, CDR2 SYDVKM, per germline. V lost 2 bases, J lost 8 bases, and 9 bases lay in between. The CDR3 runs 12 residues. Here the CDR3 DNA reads TGTGCCAGCAGTTTAATGCGGCAAGAAGCTTTCTTT. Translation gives CASSLMRQEAFF.